This T cell receptor (beta chain) was sequenced in a study of blood T cells in healthy people across ages. Study-level findings and limits: Long-lived donors carried more naive CD4+ cells and greater diversity than aged donors. There was a strong correlation between TCR beta diversity and naive T cell percentage.

J lost 5 bases, V lost 5 bases, and 8 bases had no gene match. This CDR3 is 14 amino acids long. This clonotype appeared a few times. As yet, its antigen is unknown. Through a sample-barcoded 5' primer and a J-beta primer mix, a second PCR was run for about 6 to 12 cycles. TCRdb independently ran MiXCR on the 5' RACE reads; one entry per CDR3 protein. The table includes around 1.5 million distinct CDR3 sequences, around 55% detected once. The sequence came from a man aged 18-30 years in good health. The chain links TRBV12-3 or TRBV12-4 to TRBJ2-7; TRBD1 aligns across 8 bases. Material for sequencing was blood. The CDR3 DNA sequence: TGTGCCAGCAGTCCTTCCAGGGGGCGCGACGAGCAGTACTTC. It specifies CASSPSRGRDEQYF.